The rows below give T cell receptor beta chains drawn from one sample of a study of blood T cell repertoires in COVID-19. Clones were read by immunoSEQ multiplex PCR, and TCRdb kept only the in-frame ones, dropping some. The sample lists about 45,000 clones; around 80% were seen once. Sequenced input: peripheral blood. The receptors were sampled from a human donor in a cohort sampled during active COVID-19. CDR3s include the opening cysteine and the closing phenylalanine or tryptophan.

CDR3 length: 15; J gene: TRBJ1-1; V gene: TRBV19; CDR3 protein: CASRPRQGVGAEAFF
CDR3 length: 14; J gene: TRBJ2-7; V gene: TRBV6-2/TRBV6-3; CDR3 protein: CASSLHQGSYEQYF
CDR3 length: 15; J gene: TRBJ2-3; V gene: TRBV25-1; CDR3 protein: CASSAWREREDTQYF
CDR3 length: 14; J gene: TRBJ1-4; V gene: TRBV19; CDR3 protein: CASSTRGHGEKLFF
CDR3 length: 15; J gene: TRBJ2-7; V gene: TRBV4-3; CDR3 protein: CASSQVWAPSYEQYF
CDR3 length: 15; J gene: TRBJ2-7; V gene: TRBV5-1; CDR3 protein: CASSLGGQQSYEQYF
CDR3 length: 15; J gene: TRBJ1-1; V gene: TRBV5-1; CDR3 protein: CASSLSGSSGTEAFF
CDR3 length: 15; J gene: TRBJ1-1; V gene: TRBV19; CDR3 protein: CASSTERTGSTEAFF
CDR3 length: 13; J gene: TRBJ1-1; V gene: TRBV9; CDR3 protein: CASSFTGRTEAFF
CDR3 length: 15; J gene: TRBJ2-3; V gene: TRBV18; CDR3 protein: CASSPTKQGADTQYF
CDR3 length: 14; J gene: TRBJ2-3; V gene: TRBV6-2/TRBV6-3; CDR3 protein: CASSPRGNTDTQYF
CDR3 length: 14; J gene: TRBJ1-1; V gene: TRBV28; CDR3 protein: CASRTLPGYTEAFF
CDR3 length: 15; J gene: TRBJ1-3; V gene: TRBV7-9; CDR3 protein: CASSTDRAQGNTIYF
CDR3 length: 13; J gene: TRBJ2-1; V gene: TRBV9; CDR3 protein: CASSGQGLNEQFF
CDR3 length: 14; J gene: TRBJ1-1; V gene: TRBV7-9; CDR3 protein: CASSLYTGNTEAFF
CDR3 length: 10; J gene: TRBJ2-1; V gene: TRBV29-1; CDR3 protein: CSAVYNEQFF
CDR3 length: 17; J gene: TRBJ2-7; V gene: TRBV11-3; CDR3 protein: CASSLDPRTGRRNEQYF
CDR3 length: 13; J gene: TRBJ1-2; V gene: TRBV18; CDR3 protein: CASSPDGGNGYTF
CDR3 length: 17; J gene: TRBJ2-1; V gene: TRBV2; CDR3 protein: CASSERVWSSADNEQFF
CDR3 length: 16; J gene: TRBJ1-2; V gene: TRBV19; CDR3 protein: CASSKASGTAVYGYTF
CDR3 length: 14; J gene: TRBJ2-2; V gene: TRBV6-6; CDR3 protein: CASSPGRFTGELFF
CDR3 length: 15; J gene: TRBJ2-7; V gene: TRBV10-1; CDR3 protein: CASSEGGGQGYEQYF
CDR3 length: 14; J gene: TRBJ1-6; V gene: TRBV6-4; CDR3 protein: CASSEEAGVSPLHF
CDR3 length: 11; J gene: TRBJ2-7; V gene: TRBV12-3/TRBV12-4; CDR3 protein: CASSLTGEQYF
CDR3 length: 14; J gene: TRBJ1-3; V gene: TRBV29-1; CDR3 protein: CSVETGGSGNTIYF
CDR3 length: 12; J gene: TRBJ2-3; V gene: TRBV6-5; CDR3 protein: CASRDRADTQYF
CDR3 length: 15; J gene: TRBJ2-3; V gene: TRBV28; CDR3 protein: CASSSGQVLLDTQYF
CDR3 length: 16; J gene: TRBJ2-3; V gene: TRBV4-3; CDR3 protein: CASSPPPLAGTDTQYF
CDR3 length: 12; J gene: TRBJ2-3; V gene: TRBV5-1; CDR3 protein: CASSPRHDTQYF
CDR3 length: 15; J gene: TRBJ2-5; V gene: TRBV28; CDR3 protein: CASSLRWGEQETQYF
CDR3 length: 13; J gene: TRBJ2-7; V gene: TRBV7-9; CDR3 protein: CASSYGQVYEQYF
CDR3 length: 15; J gene: TRBJ1-1; V gene: TRBV19; CDR3 protein: CASSGQGAGDTEAFF
CDR3 length: 14; J gene: TRBJ2-7; V gene: TRBV19; CDR3 protein: CASSPLAGVNEQYF
CDR3 length: 13; J gene: TRBJ1-2; V gene: TRBV6-6; CDR3 protein: CASSSSPGPSYTF
CDR3 length: 16; J gene: TRBJ1-6; V gene: TRBV3-1/TRBV3-2; CDR3 protein: CASSPPGREPNSPLHF